This is a list of T cell receptor beta chains from one sample in a study of cytomegalovirus exposure and HLA in healthy donors. Data came from immunoSEQ multiplex PCR; TCRdb stores just in-frame clones and leaves some out. The table shows about 65,000 clones, with around 73% occurring only once. The sequenced material came from PBMCs. The receptor source for this set is a girl aged 5-17 years in good health and CMV-seropositive. Both conserved end residues are part of each CDR3. The D gene is left open where the match is weak. Some rows mark clone size as missing; the rest say once, few, many or name a class of expanded clone.

d_call	v_call	clone_size	cdr3_length	j_call	cdr3_aa	cdr3_nt
NA	TRBV29-1	NA	14	TRBJ1-1	CSVEAPGGNTEAFF	TGCAGCGTTGAGGCCCCCGGCGGGAACACTGAAGCTTTCTTT
TRBD1	TRBV7-2	few	15	TRBJ1-1	CASSLLGTGDTEAFF	TGTGCCAGCAGCTTATTGGGGACAGGAGATACTGAAGCTTTCTTT
NA	TRBV21-1	NA	16	TRBJ1-1	CASTDRDSTMNTEAFF	TGTGCCAGTACCGATCGGGACAGTACAATGAACACTGAAGCTTTCTTT
NA	TRBV29-1	NA	13	TRBJ1-5	CSGSRGPNQPQHF	TGCAGCGGAAGCAGGGGTCCGAATCAGCCCCAGCATTTT
NA	TRBV7-2	NA	14	TRBJ2-2	CASSSAGIAGELFF	TGTGCCAGCAGCTCGGCGGGGATCGCCGGGGAGCTGTTTTTT
NA	TRBV4-3	NA	15	TRBJ2-1	CASSLSALGDNEQFF	TGCGCCAGCAGCCTTAGCGCCTTGGGAGACAATGAGCAGTTCTTC
TRBD2	TRBV6-6	few	14	TRBJ2-7	CASSLTSGRYEQYF	TGTGCCAGCAGTTTGACTAGCGGGCGCTACGAGCAGTACTTC
NA	TRBV27	NA	15	TRBJ1-6	CASSLRSSYNSPLHF	TGTGCCAGCAGTCTAAGGAGCTCCTATAATTCACCCCTCCACTTT
TRBD1	TRBV6-5	once	15	TRBJ1-2	CASSFGTDGNYGYTF	TGTGCCAGCAGTTTTGGGACAGATGGAAACTATGGCTACACCTTC
NA	TRBV28	NA	15	TRBJ2-4	CASTQEGVTKNIQYF	TGTGCCAGCACCCAGGAAGGGGTTACCAAAAACATTCAGTACTTC
NA	TRBV5-1	NA	14	TRBJ2-3	CASNIREDSDTQYF	TGCGCCAGCAACATCAGGGAGGACTCAGATACGCAGTATTTT
TRBD1	TRBV28	once	15	TRBJ2-7	CASSLAPGQTYEQYF	TGTGCCAGCAGTTTGGCACCGGGACAGACCTACGAGCAGTACTTC
NA	TRBV6-5	NA	14	TRBJ1-2	CASSSETPMVSYTF	TGTGCCAGCAGTTCCGAGACTCCCATGGTGAGCTACACCTTC
TRBD1	TRBV14	NA	18	TRBJ1-5	CASSQSPTGGYSNQPQHF	TGTGCCAGCAGCCAAAGTCCCACAGGGGGTTATAGCAATCAGCCCCAGCATTTT
TRBD1	TRBV7-9	once	14	TRBJ1-4	CASRPDRGAEKLFF	TGTGCCAGCAGACCCGACAGGGGAGCTGAAAAACTGTTTTTT
NA	TRBV9	NA	13	TRBJ1-3	CASSVSQSDTIYF	TGTGCCAGCAGCGTGTCACAGTCGGACACCATATATTTT
TRBD1	TRBV5-1	NA	15	TRBJ1-5	CASSLSGGKDQPQHF	TGCGCCAGCAGCTTGTCAGGGGGCAAGGATCAGCCCCAGCATTTT
NA	TRBV4-1	NA	17	TRBJ2-3	CASSQVQSGKSTDTQYF	TGCGCCAGCAGCCAAGTGCAATCGGGTAAATCCACAGATACGCAGTATTTT
NA	TRBV4-1	few	13	TRBJ1-1	CASSQDRYTEAFF	TGCGCCAGCAGCCAAGACAGGTACACTGAAGCTTTCTTT
NA	TRBV7-9	few	14	TRBJ1-1	CASSLGEVNTEAFF	TGTGCCAGCAGCTTAGGGGAGGTGAACACTGAAGCTTTCTTT
NA	TRBV6-1	NA	13	TRBJ1-4	CASRTLLNEKLFF	TGTGCCAGCCGGACATTGCTTAATGAAAAACTGTTTTTT
NA	TRBV19	NA	13	TRBJ1-1	CASQTNHNTEAFF	TGTGCCAGCCAGACTAACCACAACACTGAAGCTTTCTTT
TRBD1	TRBV5-1	few	16	TRBJ1-1	CASSLAQGARQTEAFF	TGCGCCAGCAGCTTGGCCCAGGGGGCGCGACAAACTGAAGCTTTCTTT
NA	TRBV2	NA	13	TRBJ2-7	CASSVAEIYEQYF	TGTGCCAGCAGTGTGGCGGAGATCTACGAGCAGTACTTC
NA	TRBV14	NA	14	TRBJ1-6	CASSQEQPNSPLHF	TGTGCCAGCAGCCAAGAACAGCCAAATTCACCCCTCCACTTT
NA	TRBV6-4	NA	15	TRBJ2-1	CASSDSRGGYNEQFF	TGTGCCAGCAGTGACTCGAGGGGGGGGTACAATGAGCAGTTCTTC
NA	TRBV2	once	13	TRBJ1-5	CASNRVTYQPQHF	TGTGCCAGCAACAGGGTTACCTATCAGCCCCAGCATTTT
NA	TRBV11-2	few	12	TRBJ1-4	CASSLGREKLFF	TGTGCCAGCAGCTTAGGTCGGGAAAAACTGTTTTTT
NA	TRBV28	NA	15	TRBJ2-1	CASSGPRRAYNEQFF	TGTGCCAGCAGTGGACCCCGGCGGGCTTACAATGAGCAGTTCTTC
NA	TRBV30	NA	14	TRBJ1-1	CAWTRTVADTEAFF	TGTGCCTGGACTCGCACGGTCGCGGACACTGAAGCTTTCTTT
NA	TRBV6-5	few	13	TRBJ1-1	CASKPGMNTEAFF	TGTGCCAGCAAGCCCGGGATGAACACTGAAGCTTTCTTT
NA	TRBV15	NA	14	TRBJ1-2	CATSRDLGEYGYTF	TGTGCCACCAGCAGAGATCTCGGGGAGTATGGCTACACCTTC
NA	TRBV5-1	NA	14	TRBJ2-7	CASSFSVSSYEQYF	TGCGCCAGCAGCTTTAGCGTGAGCTCCTACGAGCAGTACTTC
NA	TRBV4-1	NA	15	TRBJ2-7	CASAYTGASSYEQYF	TGCGCCAGCGCTTATACAGGTGCGAGCTCCTACGAGCAGTACTTC
NA	TRBV14	NA	13	TRBJ2-1	CASAPHRGNEQFF	TGTGCCAGCGCCCCCCATCGGGGGAATGAGCAGTTCTTC
TRBD1	TRBV5-4	NA	18	TRBJ2-1	CASRTGTGLPSSYNEQFF	TGTGCCAGCAGAACCGGGACAGGCCTTCCGAGCTCCTACAATGAGCAGTTCTTC